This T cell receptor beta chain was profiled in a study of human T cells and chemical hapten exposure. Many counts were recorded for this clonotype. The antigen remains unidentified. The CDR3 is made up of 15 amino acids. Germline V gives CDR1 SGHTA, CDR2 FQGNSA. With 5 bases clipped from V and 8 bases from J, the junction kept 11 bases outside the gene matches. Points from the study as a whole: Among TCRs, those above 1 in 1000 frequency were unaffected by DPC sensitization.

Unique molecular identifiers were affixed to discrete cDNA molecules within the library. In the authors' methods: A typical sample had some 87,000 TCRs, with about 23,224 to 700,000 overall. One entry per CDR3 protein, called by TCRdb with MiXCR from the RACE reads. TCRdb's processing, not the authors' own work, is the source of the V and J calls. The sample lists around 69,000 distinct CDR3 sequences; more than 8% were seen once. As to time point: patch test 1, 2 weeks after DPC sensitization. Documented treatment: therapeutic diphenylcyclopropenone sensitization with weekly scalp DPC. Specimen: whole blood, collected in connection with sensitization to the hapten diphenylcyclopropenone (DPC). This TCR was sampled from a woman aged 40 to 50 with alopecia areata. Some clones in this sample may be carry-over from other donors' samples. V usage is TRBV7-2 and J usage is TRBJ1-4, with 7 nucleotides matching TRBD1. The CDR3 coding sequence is TGTGCCAGCAGCAGCTACAGGGGTGTCGAAGAAAAACTGTTTTTT. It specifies CASSSYRGVEEKLFF. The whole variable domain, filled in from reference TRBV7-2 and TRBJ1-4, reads GAGVSQSPSNKVTEKGKDVELRCDPISGHTALYWYRQSLGQGLEFLIYFQGNSAPDKSGLPSDRFSAERTGGSVSTLTIQRTQQEDSAVYLCASSSYRGVEEKLFFGSGTQLSVL.